Shown below are 21 T cell receptor beta chains from a single sample sequenced in a study of CD8 T cells in ankylosing spondylitis (dated by TCRdb to about 2017). Summary of the overall study and its limitations: A TCR beta motif made up of several highly homologous amino acid variants appeared to be characteristic of blood from ankylosing spondylitis patients.

Antigens of these TCRs are unknown. Libraries were prepared through 5' RACE. The reads were generated on an Illumina HiSeq 2500. TCRdb redid the processing of the public reads, applying fastp at Q25 and MiXCR, and retained in-frame beta chains. Entries that share a CDR3 protein sequence are merged under the most common genes and DNA. Counted in this sample were roughly 450,000 distinct CDR3 sequences; about 25% of them appeared once. Jointly, the top ten make up about 0.89% of the sample. Material for sequencing was blood, either unsorted or a sorted T cell fraction (not recorded which). These receptors came from a male donor with ankylosing spondylitis.

The chain carries TRBV5-1 and TRBJ1-2; D not resolved. Germline V CDR1 and CDR2: SGHRS, YFSETQ. This CDR3 region has 16 residues. V was trimmed by 5 bases and J by 3 bases, leaving 20 bases between them. In DNA form, the CDR3 reads TGCGCCAGCAGTCTGGGATGGGTGGCAGCAGACTATGGCTACACCTTC. Translation gives CASSLGWVAADYGYTF.

The genes are TRBV24-1 and TRBJ2-3; the D call may be TRBD1 or TRBD2 (5 bases each). Germline CDR1 and CDR2: KGHDR and SFDVKD. Trimming took off 2 bases at V and 6 bases at J, with 14 bases between the two ends. This CDR3 is 15 amino acids long. CDR3: CATSDWDGSGDTQYF. Written as DNA, the CDR3 is TGTGCCACCAGTGATTGGGACGGCTCGGGGGATACGCAGTATTTT.

This clonotype was picked up a small number of times. The rearrangement joins TRBV7-2 to TRBJ2-1, with 12 nucleotides matching TRBD2. The V segment lost 3 bases and the J segment 7 bases; nucleotides outside the gene matches: 4. The CDR3 loop spans 15 amino acids. Germline lookup yields CDR1 SGHTA and CDR2 FQGNSA. CDR3 nucleotides: TGTGCCAGCAGCTTGACTAGCGGGAGATATAATGAGCAGTTCTTC. Protein product: CASSLTSGRYNEQFF.

This clonotype was seen repeatedly, ten times or more. V and J are TRBV24-1 and TRBJ2-3; D not resolved. This CDR3 spans 14 amino acids. V lost 4 bases, J lost 0 bases, and 7 bases lay in between. From germline, CDR1 is KGHDR and CDR2 SFDVKD. The CDR3 DNA sequence: TGTGCCACCAGTGACGCCCCTAGCACAGATACGCAGTATTTT. Protein product: CATSDAPSTDTQYF.

In its sample, this clonotype was seen a few times. The chain recombines TRBV19 with TRBJ2-7; weak D call: TRBD2 (6 bases). V lost 1 base to trimming and J lost 6 bases, with 13 bases between them. From germline, CDR1 is LNHDA and CDR2 SQIVND (reference sequence). The CDR3 is made up of 14 amino acids. The CDR3 is CASSIAPGVGEQYF. The CDR3 bases are TGTGCCAGTAGTATAGCTCCGGGAGTAGGCGAGCAGTACTTC.

The CDR3 DNA follows: TGCGCCAGCAGCTTGTTGTCGAGCTCCTACAATGAGCAGTTCTTC. Translation gives CASSLLSSSYNEQFF. This chain joins TRBV5-1 and TRBJ2-1; D gene ambiguous. CDR1 and CDR2 (germline): SGHRS, YFSETQ. V lost 1 base and J lost 0, with 8 bases in between. This CDR3 is 15 amino acids long.

This clonotype came up a few times. CDR3 amino acids: CSAAGTATSEQYF. The DNA of the CDR3 is TGCAGTGCTGCCGGGACAGCGACCTCCGAGCAGTACTTC. The V gene is TRBV20-1, the J gene TRBJ2-7, with 7 positions matching TRBD1. The ends lost 5 bases at V and 6 bases at J; junction bases unmatched: 10. Germline V gene lookup returns CDR1 DFQATT and CDR2 SNEGSKA (reference sequence). CDR3 size: 13 residues.

This clonotype was picked up a small number of times. The gene calls are TRBV12-3 or TRBV12-4 and TRBJ2-1; 9 nucleotides agree with TRBD1. The V gene end was trimmed by 7 bases and the J gene end by 4 bases; junction bases not matched to a gene: 8. The CDR3 totals 15 residues. CDR3 in DNA: TGTGCCAGCATCCCCGAGGGACAGGGATACAATGAGCAGTTCTTC. It is translated as CASIPEGQGYNEQFF.

The chain carries TRBV20-1 and TRBJ2-7, with TRBD1 identical over 7 bases. The V gene's germline CDR1 is DFQATT and CDR2 SNEGSKA (reference sequence). J gave up 0 bases and V 6 bases, and 14 bases lay outside the gene matches. The CDR3 totals 16 residues. The CDR3 nucleotides read TGCAGTGCCCGAGACAGGGTAAAAGGTAGCTCCTACGAGCAGTACTTC. Its translation is CSARDRVKGSSYEQYF.

The chain's CDR3 is CSARDPMDTEAFF. The CDR3 nucleotides are TGCAGTGCTAGAGATCCTATGGACACTGAAGCTTTCTTT. The V and J genes are TRBV20-1 and TRBJ1-1; D gene unclear. From germline, CDR1 is DFQATT and CDR2 SNEGSKA (reference sequence). The CDR3 has 13 residues. Trimming took off 0 bases at V and 3 bases at J, with 8 bases between the two ends.

The V gene is TRBV5-1, the J gene TRBJ2-3; TRBD2 aligns across 10 bases. CDR1 SGHRS and CDR2 YFSETQ come from the germline V gene. The CDR3 is 16 residues long. The junction had 5 bases not matched to a gene; V was cut back by 4 bases and J by 0 bases. In nucleotides, the CDR3 is TGCGCCAGCAGCGGGGGGACTAGCGTTAGCACAGATACGCAGTATTTT. It is translated as CASSGGTSVSTDTQYF. Using reference TRBV5-1 and TRBJ2-3 for the parts outside the CDR3, the full variable domain is KAGVTQTPRYLIKTRGQQVTLSCSPISGHRSVSWYQQTPGQGLQFLFEYFSETQRNKGNFPGRFSGRQFSNSRSEMNVSTLELGDSALYLCASSGGTSVSTDTQYFGPGTRLTVL.

CDR3 sequence reads: CASSQHRASGIGELFF. The CDR3 region has the DNA TGTGCCAGCAGCCAACATAGGGCTAGCGGTATAGGGGAGCTGTTTTTT. V usage is TRBV11-2 and J usage is TRBJ2-2; TRBD2 matches 7 bases. The CDR3 spans 16 residues. CDR1 SGHAT and CDR2 FQNNGV come from the germline V gene. After removal of 5 bases from V and 8 bases from J, the junction contained 14 bases not matched to a gene.

The V and J genes are TRBV7-2 and TRBJ2-3; D may be TRBD2 (5 bases). V lost 2 bases to trimming and J lost 0 bases, with 9 bases between them. Germline V gene lookup returns CDR1 SGHTA and CDR2 FQGNSA. The CDR3 has 15 residues. For the CDR3, the DNA is TGTGCCAGCAGCTTATCCAGGACTAGCACAGATACGCAGTATTTT. Amino acid sequence: CASSLSRTSTDTQYF.

This rearrangement joins TRBV9 to TRBJ2-6, with a possible D match to TRBD1 (6 bases). CDR3 length: 18 residues. Trimming removed 4 bases from V and 0 bases from J, with 17 bases in between. CDR1 and CDR2 (germline): SGDLS, YYNGEE. The CDR3 loop reads CASSPSGQGSSGANVLTF. The CDR3 nucleotides read TGTGCCAGCAGCCCCTCAGGGCAGGGGTCCTCTGGGGCCAACGTCCTGACTTTC.

This clonotype appeared many times. This chain uses TRBV11-2 with TRBJ2-3, with 9 positions matching TRBD2. V was pared by 2 bases and J by 3 bases, with 12 bases of the junction left unmatched. Germline CDR1 and CDR2: SGHAT and FQNNGV. The CDR3 totals 18 residues. The CDR3 bases are TGTGCCAGCAGCTTATGGCCCCCTAGCGGGACGGGGACAGATACGCAGTATTTT. It encodes CASSLWPPSGTGTDTQYF.

The rearrangement uses TRBV7-2 and TRBJ2-3, with D unresolved. The CDR3 has 11 amino acids. The V end lost 5 bases, the J end lost 8 bases, and 8 bases lay between the germline ends. CDR1 and CDR2 (germline): SGHTA, FQGNSA. CDR3 DNA sequence: TGTGCCAGCAGCCCAAGCGTTACGCAGTATTTT. Translation: CASSPSVTQYF.

The rearrangement uses TRBV15 and TRBJ2-2, with 8 nucleotides matching TRBD2. The CDR3 is 18 amino acids. J gave up 3 bases and V 0 bases, and 9 bases lay outside the gene matches. The germline V gene has CDR1 LNHNV and CDR2 YYDKDF (reference sequence). CDR3: CATSRDPAGAGDTGELFF. The CDR3 bases are TGTGCCACCAGCAGAGACCCAGCGGGAGCGGGGGACACCGGGGAGCTGTTTTTT.

Only a few counts were recorded for this clonotype. The chain employs TRBV20-1 and TRBJ2-1; TRBD1 or TRBD2 may be the D gene (6 bases each). The germline V gene encodes CDR1 DFQATT and CDR2 SNEGSKA (reference sequence). Trimming took 1 base from V and 4 from J, leaving 14 bases between them. The length of the CDR3 is 15 residues. Written as DNA, the CDR3 is TGCAGTGCTAGAGCGCGGCTAGGGGGGTACAATGAGCAGTTCTTC. Protein: CSARARLGGYNEQFF.

The chain employs TRBV12-3 or TRBV12-4 and TRBJ1-1; D unclear. Trimming pared 3 bases from V and 6 bases from J, leaving 11 bases between. The CDR3 is made up of 13 amino acids. CDR3 DNA sequence: TGTGCCAGCAGTTTTGTGGCATCCTCTGAAGCTTTCTTT. Its protein product is CASSFVASSEAFF.

This clonotype has a handful of counts. The chain employs TRBV5-1 and TRBJ1-1; D is perhaps TRBD1 (5 bases). Germline-derived CDR1 and CDR2 are SGHRS and YFSETQ. Trimming cost V 4 bases and J 0 bases, with 10 bases left between them. There are 14 residues in the CDR3. CDR3 nucleotides: TGCGCCAGCAGCGGGGGGTATGTGAACACTGAAGCTTTCTTT. Residues: CASSGGYVNTEAFF.

V gene TRBV19 combines with J gene TRBJ1-2; D ambiguous. Trimming cost V 6 bases and J 0 bases, with 14 bases left between them. The CDR3 covers 15 residues. Germline values: CDR1 LNHDA, CDR2 SQIVND (reference sequence). CDR3 sequence (DNA): TGTGCCAGTAGGCCCGGTAGTGAAGCTAACTATGGCTACACCTTC. This translates into CASRPGSEANYGYTF.